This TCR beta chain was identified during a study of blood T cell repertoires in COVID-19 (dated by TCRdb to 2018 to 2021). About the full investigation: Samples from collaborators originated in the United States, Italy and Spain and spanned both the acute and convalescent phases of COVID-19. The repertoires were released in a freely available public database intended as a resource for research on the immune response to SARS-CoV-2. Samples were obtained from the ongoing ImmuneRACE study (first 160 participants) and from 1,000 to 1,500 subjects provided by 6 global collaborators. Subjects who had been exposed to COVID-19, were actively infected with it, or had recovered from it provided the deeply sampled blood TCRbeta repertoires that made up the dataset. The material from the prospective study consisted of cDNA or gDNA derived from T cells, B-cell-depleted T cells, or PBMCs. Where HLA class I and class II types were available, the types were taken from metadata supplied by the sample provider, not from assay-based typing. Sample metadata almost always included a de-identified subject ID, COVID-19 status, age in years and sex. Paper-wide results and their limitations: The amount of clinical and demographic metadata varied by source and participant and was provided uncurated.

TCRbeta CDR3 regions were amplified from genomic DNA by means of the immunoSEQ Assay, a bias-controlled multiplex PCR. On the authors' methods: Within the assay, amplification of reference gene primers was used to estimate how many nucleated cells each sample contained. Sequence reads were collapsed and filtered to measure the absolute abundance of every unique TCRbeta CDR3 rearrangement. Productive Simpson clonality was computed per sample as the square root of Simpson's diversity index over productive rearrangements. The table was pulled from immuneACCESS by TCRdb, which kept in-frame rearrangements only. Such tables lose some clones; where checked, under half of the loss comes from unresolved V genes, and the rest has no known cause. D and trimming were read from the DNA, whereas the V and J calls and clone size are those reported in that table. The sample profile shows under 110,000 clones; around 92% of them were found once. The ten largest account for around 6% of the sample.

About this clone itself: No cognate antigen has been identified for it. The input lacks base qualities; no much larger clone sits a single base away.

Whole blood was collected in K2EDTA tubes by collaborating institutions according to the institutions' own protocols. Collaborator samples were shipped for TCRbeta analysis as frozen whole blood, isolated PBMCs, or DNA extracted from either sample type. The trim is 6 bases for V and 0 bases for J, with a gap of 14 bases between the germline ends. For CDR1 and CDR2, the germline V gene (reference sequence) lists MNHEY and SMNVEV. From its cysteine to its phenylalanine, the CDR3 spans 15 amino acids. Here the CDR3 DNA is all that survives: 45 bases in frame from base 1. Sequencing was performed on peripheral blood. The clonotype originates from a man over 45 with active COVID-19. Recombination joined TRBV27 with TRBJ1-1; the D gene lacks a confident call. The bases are TGTGCCAGCAGCCCTTTACGGGAAATGAACACTGAAGCTTTCTTT. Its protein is CASSPLREMNTEAFF.